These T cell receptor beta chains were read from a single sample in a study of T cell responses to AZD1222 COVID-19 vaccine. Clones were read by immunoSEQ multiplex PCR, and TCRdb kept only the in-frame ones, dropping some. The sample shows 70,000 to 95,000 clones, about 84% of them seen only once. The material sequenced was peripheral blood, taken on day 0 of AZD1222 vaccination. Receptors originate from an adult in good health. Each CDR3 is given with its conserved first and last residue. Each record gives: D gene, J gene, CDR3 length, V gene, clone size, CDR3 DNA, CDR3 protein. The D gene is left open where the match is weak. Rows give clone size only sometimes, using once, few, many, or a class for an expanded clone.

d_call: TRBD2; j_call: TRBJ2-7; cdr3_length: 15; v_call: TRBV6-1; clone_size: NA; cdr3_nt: TGTGCCAGCAGTGAACCGGGACTAGCGGGGGTCGAGCAGTACTTC; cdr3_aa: CASSEPGLAGVEQYF
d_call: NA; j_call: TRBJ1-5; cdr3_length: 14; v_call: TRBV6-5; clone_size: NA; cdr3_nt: TGTGCCAGCAGAGGATCCTATAGCAATCAGCCCCAGCATTTT; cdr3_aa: CASRGSYSNQPQHF
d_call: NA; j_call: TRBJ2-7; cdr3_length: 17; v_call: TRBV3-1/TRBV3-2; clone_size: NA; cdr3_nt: TGTGCCAGCAGCCAAGATCTGGGGCTTTCAGCGGGTCAGGAGCAGTACTTC; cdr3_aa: CASSQDLGLSAGQEQYF
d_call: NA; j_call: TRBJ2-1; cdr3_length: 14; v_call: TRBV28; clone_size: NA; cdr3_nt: TGTGCCACCCGAAGGGGGGGGGCTACGAATGAGCAGTTCTTC; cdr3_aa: CATRRGGATNEQFF
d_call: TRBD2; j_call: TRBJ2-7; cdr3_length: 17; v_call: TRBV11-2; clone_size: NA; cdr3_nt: TGTGCCAGCAGCTCCTCTAGCGGGAGGGCCTCCCCTTACGAGCAGTACTTC; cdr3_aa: CASSSSSGRASPYEQYF
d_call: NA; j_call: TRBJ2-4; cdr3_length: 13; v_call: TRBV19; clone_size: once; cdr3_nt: TGTGCCAGTACCGAGTTAGCCAAAAACATTCAGTACTTC; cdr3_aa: CASTELAKNIQYF
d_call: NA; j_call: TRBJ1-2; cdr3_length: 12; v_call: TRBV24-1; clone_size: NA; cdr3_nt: TGTGCCACCAGTGAGGCAGGGTCTGGCTACACCTTC; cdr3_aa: CATSEAGSGYTF
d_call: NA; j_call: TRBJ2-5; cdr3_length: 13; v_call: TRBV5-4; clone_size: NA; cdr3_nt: TGTGCCAGCAGCTTGCGTTTCCAAGAGACCCAGTACTTC; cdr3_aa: CASSLRFQETQYF
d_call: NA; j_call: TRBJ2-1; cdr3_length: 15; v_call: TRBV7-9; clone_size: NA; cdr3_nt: TGTGCCAGCAGCTTAGACGGGGGGCCTGTCAATGAGCAGTTCTTC; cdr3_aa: CASSLDGGPVNEQFF
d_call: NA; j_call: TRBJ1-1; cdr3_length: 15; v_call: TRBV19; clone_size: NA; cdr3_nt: TGTGCCAGTAGTATCCCAACAGGGAGGGGGACTGAAGCTTTCTTT; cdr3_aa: CASSIPTGRGTEAFF
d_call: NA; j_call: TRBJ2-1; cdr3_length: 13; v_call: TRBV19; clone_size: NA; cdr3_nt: TGTGCCAGTAGTACCGGACTTAACCATGAGCAGTTCTTC; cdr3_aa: CASSTGLNHEQFF
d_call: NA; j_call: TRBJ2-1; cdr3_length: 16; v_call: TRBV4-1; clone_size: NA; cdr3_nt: TGCGCCAGCAGCCAACTAGCCTTAACACCCTACAATGAGCAGTTCTTC; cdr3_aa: CASSQLALTPYNEQFF
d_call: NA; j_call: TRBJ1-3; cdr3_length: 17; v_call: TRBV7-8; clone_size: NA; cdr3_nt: TGTGCCAGCAGCCCGAACACAGGAATAATCTCTGGAAACACCATATATTTT; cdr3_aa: CASSPNTGIISGNTIYF
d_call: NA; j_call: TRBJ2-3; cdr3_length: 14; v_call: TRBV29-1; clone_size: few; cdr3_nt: TGCAGCGTGTTACGGACGGTTAGCACAGATACGCAGTATTTT; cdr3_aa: CSVLRTVSTDTQYF
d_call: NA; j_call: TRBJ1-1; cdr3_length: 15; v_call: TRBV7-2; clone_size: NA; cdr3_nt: TGTGCCAGCAGCATAAGTGGACGGCAGAACACTGAAGCTTTCTTT; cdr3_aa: CASSISGRQNTEAFF
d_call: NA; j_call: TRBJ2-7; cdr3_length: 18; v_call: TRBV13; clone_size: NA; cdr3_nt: TGTGCCAGCAGTTACCAGGGAGGATGGGACCCGGATGAGGACGAGCAGTACTTC; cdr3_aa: CASSYQGGWDPDEDEQYF
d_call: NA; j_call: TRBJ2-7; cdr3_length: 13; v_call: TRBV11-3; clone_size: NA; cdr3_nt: TGTGCCAGCAGCCCGCCCAGCTCCTACGAGCAGTACTTC; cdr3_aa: CASSPPSSYEQYF
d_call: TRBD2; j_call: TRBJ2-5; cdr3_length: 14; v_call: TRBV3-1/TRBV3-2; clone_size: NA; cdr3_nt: TGTGCCAGCAGCTATTGGACTAGGCAAGAGACCCAGTACTTC; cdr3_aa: CASSYWTRQETQYF
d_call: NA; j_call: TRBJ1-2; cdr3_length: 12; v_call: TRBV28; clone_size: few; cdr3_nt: TGTGCCAGCAGTTACCAGAACTATGGCTACACCTTC; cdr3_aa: CASSYQNYGYTF
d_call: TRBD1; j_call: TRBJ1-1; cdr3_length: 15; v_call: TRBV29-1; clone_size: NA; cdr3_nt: TGCAGCGTTGACGGAACAGGGGGCGTGAACACTGAAGCTTTCTTT; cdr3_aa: CSVDGTGGVNTEAFF
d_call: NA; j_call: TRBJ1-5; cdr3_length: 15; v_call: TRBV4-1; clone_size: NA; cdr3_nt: TGCGCCAGCAGCCAAGATCCCGCAGGGACTCAGCCCCAGCATTTT; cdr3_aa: CASSQDPAGTQPQHF
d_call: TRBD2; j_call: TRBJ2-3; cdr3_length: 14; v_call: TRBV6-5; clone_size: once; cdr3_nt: TGTGCCAGCAGTTCCCCGGCGGGGGGAGATACGCAGTATTTT; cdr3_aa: CASSSPAGGDTQYF
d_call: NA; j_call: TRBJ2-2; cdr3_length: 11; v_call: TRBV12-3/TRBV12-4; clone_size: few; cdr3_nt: TGTGCCAGCCGAGTTGTCGGGGAGCTGTTTTTT; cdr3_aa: CASRVVGELFF
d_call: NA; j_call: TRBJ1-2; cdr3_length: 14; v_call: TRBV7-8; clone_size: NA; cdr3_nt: TGTGCCAGCAGCTTAGCCCTTCGGACGTATGGCTACACCTTC; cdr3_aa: CASSLALRTYGYTF
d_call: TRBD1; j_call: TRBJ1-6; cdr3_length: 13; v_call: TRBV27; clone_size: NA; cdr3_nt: TGTGCCTGTCGGGACAGTAATAATTCACCCCTCCACTTT; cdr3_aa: CACRDSNNSPLHF
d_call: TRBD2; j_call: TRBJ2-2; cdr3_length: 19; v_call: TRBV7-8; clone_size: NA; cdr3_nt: TGTGCCAGCAGCCAGCCGAAAGCGGGAGGGCCGGGGGGCACCGGGGAGCTGTTTTTT; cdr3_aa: CASSQPKAGGPGGTGELFF
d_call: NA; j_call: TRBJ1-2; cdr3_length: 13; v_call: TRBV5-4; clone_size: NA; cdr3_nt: TGTGCCAGCAGCCCGGACAGCTCCTATGGCTACACCTTC; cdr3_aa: CASSPDSSYGYTF
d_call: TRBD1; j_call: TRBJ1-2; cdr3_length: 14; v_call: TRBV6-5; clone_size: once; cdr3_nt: TGTGCCAGCAGGATACAGGGGAGAAACTATGGCTACACCTTC; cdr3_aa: CASRIQGRNYGYTF
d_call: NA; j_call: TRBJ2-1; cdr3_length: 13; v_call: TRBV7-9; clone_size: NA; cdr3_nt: TGTGCCAGCAGCTTACCCGGGGGAGATGAGCAGTTCTTC; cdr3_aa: CASSLPGGDEQFF